This T cell receptor (beta chain) was captured by sequencing in a study of blood T cells in healthy people across ages. Findings and caveats of the study: Aged donors had fewer naive CD4+ cells and lower diversity than long-lived donors. Naive T cell percentage showed a strong correlation with TCR beta diversity. CMV status of donors was unknown, possibly confounding expanded clonotype changes.

The use of a sample-barcoded 5' primer and a J-beta primer mix characterized a second PCR of about 6 to 11 cycles. TCRdb recomputed calls from the 5' RACE reads with MiXCR, one row per CDR3 protein. The sample contains 600,000 to 1,000,000 distinct CDR3 sequences, 58% of which appear only once. For this clonotype: Its antigen remains unidentified.

CDR1 SGDLS and CDR2 YYNGEE come from the germline V gene. The CDR3 is made up of 15 amino acids. The junction had 12 bases not matched to a gene; V was cut back by 2 bases and J by 8 bases. The sequencing sample was made of blood. This TCR was sampled from a man aged 25 to 45 in good health. This chain uses TRBV9 with TRBJ1-2; TRBD1 matches at 7 bases. For the CDR3, the DNA is TGTGCCAGCAGCGTTAACAGGGGAACCGTCGGGGGCTACACCTTC. This encodes CASSVNRGTVGGYTF.